Listed below are T cell receptor beta chains from one sample, sequenced in a study of vaccination and CD4 T cells after COVID-19. No cognate antigen is known for these TCRs. TCRdb called the PCR reads again in MiXCR, with one record for every CDR3 protein. The sample carries about 680 distinct CDR3 sequences, about an eighth recorded once. The sequencing sample was made of CD4+ T cells from blood, cultured in vitro. All receptors come from a human donor in good health. CDR3s leave out the opening cysteine and the closing phenylalanine or tryptophan. D genes are given only for firm matches.

D | V | length | CDR3
- | TRBV5-4 | 14 | ASSLGGGQRGNEQF
- | TRBV20-1 | 14 | SASDTGFANTGELF
- | TRBV12-3/TRBV12-4 | 12 | ASSSGRSLLGYT
- | TRBV9 | 13 | ASSVAGVGSYEQY
- | TRBV7-9 | 12 | ASSLVGRTYEQY
- | TRBV20-1 | 13 | SARAGYFGTDTQY
TRBD1 | TRBV6-4 | 12 | ASSLQGGETEAF
TRBD1 | TRBV4-1 | 15 | ASSQDFIQGSQETQY
TRBD2 | TRBV15 | 19 | ATSSGPGLAGPKTTYNEQF
- | TRBV10-2 | 13 | ASSDSAGFTYEQY
- | TRBV24-1 | 13 | ATSAGRSGQAPLH
- | TRBV4-1 | 13 | ASSQTGTNYNEQF
- | TRBV6-1 | 12 | ASSGGTETWGEF
- | TRBV6-2/TRBV6-3 | 13 | ASSPRGGWLYEQY
TRBD2 | TRBV29-1 | 14 | SVRRLAGVGWNEQF
- | TRBV20-1 | 12 | SAASGGDNSPLH
- | TRBV25-1 | 12 | ASSDPGVTDTQY
- | TRBV9 | 13 | ASSAGEDGNYGYT
- | TRBV18 | 9 | ASSPGTPKT
- | TRBV20-1 | 13 | SVRRGGGGNQPQH
- | TRBV6-5 | 13 | ASSYSAREYSPLH
- | TRBV10-3 | 10 | AIRGQNTEAF
TRBD1 | TRBV30 | 12 | AWSEDRGRGPQH
- | TRBV12-3/TRBV12-4 | 11 | ASSFGRDYEQY
- | TRBV12-3/TRBV12-4 | 10 | ASRTEGVEAF
- | TRBV10-2 | 11 | ASRGDSNQPQH
TRBD1 | TRBV10-1 | 11 | ATDRGVNYGYT
- | TRBV19 | 13 | ASTSLTGYNSPLH
TRBD1 | TRBV5-4 | 13 | ASSLPGQGDTEAF
TRBD1 | TRBV9 | 11 | ASSTHRGTEAF
- | TRBV7-2 | 12 | ASSLARGASEAF
TRBD1 | TRBV15 | 12 | ATRYGTDNEKLF
- | TRBV24-1 | 10 | AIRAASDEQF
TRBD1 | TRBV20-1 | 13 | SALNRDRGEGGYT
- | TRBV19 | 13 | ASSTQGGGNEKLF
- | TRBV27 | 9 | ASSLADTQY
- | TRBV20-1 | 11 | SARPGRTPEAF
- | TRBV2 | 9 | ASSVGYEQY